The entry below gives a single T cell receptor beta chain sequence along with its context. TCRdb fed the RT-PCR reads into MiXCR, producing one record per CDR3 protein. The table has more than 550,000 distinct CDR3 sequences, 14% seen once. Germline lookup yields CDR1 DFQATT and CDR2 SNEGSKA (reference sequence). The CDR3 runs to 12 residues. V lost 6 bases to trimming and J lost 8 bases; unmatched junction nucleotides: 6. The genes are TRBV20-1 and TRBJ2-1; TRBD1 matches 8 bases. Sequenced input: memory CD4+ T cells from blood. The sequence was collected from a female donor in good health, serving as a healthy control. The CDR3 coding sequence is TGCAGTGCGACGACAGGGGTGGATGAGCAGTTCTTC. Translating it yields CSATTGVDEQFF.